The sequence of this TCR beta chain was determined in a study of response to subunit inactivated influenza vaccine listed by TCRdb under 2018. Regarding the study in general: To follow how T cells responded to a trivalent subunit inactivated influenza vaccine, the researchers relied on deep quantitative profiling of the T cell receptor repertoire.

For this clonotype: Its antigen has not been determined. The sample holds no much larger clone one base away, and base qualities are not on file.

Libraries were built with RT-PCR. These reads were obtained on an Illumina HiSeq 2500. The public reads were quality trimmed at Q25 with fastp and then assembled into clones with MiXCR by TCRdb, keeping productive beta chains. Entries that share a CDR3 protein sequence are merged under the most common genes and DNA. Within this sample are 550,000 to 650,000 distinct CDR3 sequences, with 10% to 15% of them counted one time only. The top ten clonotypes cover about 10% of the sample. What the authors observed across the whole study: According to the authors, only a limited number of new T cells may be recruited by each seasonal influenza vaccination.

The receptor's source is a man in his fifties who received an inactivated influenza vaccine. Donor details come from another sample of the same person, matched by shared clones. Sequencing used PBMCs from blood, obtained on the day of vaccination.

The DNA sequence reads TGTGCCAGCAGGACAGGGGGCAGTCAGCCCCAGCATTTT. Translated, it gives CASRTGGSQPQHF. The rearranged chain carries TRBV6-2 or TRBV6-3 and TRBJ1-5, and 10 junction bases match TRBD1. V trim: 6 bases; J trim: 6 bases; unmatched bases: 2. Its CDR3 holds 13 amino acids, cysteine through phenylalanine. Of the read, only the CDR3 DNA is kept; its 39 bases are in frame from base 1. In the germline V gene, CDR1 corresponds to MNHEY and CDR2 to SVGEGT.